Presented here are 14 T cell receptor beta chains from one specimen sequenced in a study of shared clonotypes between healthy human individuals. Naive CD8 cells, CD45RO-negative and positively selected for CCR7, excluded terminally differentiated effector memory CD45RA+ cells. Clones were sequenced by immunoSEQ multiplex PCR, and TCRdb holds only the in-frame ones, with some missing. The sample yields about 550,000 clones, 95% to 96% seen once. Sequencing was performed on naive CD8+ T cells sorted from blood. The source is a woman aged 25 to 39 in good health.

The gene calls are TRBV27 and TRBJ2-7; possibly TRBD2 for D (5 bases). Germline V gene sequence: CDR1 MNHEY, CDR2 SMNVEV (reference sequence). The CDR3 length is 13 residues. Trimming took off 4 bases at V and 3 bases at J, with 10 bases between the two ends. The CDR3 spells CASSSGLSYEQYF. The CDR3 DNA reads TGTGCCAGCAGTTCAGGACTTAGCTACGAGCAGTACTTC.

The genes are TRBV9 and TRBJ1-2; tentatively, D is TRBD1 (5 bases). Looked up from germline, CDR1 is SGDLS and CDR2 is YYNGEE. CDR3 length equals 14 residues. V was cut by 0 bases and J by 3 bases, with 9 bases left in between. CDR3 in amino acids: CASSVEAGHYGYTF. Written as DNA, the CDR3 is TGTGCCAGCAGCGTAGAGGCAGGGCACTATGGCTACACCTTC.

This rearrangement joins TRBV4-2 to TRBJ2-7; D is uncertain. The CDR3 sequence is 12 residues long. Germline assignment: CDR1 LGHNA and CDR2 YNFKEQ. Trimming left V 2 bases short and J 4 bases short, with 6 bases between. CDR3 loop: CASSQPGYEQYF. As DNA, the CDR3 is TGTGCCAGCAGCCAACCCGGGTACGAGCAGTACTTC.

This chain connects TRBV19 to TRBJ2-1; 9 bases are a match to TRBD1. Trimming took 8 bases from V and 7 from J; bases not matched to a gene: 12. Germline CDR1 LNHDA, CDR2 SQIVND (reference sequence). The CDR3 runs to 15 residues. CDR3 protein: CASAAGTGRVNEQFF. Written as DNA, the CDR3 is TGTGCCAGTGCAGCCGGGACAGGGAGAGTGAATGAGCAGTTCTTC.

The CDR3 DNA follows: TGTGCCAGCAGTTTCCTCGTGACAAGATATAGCAATCAGCCCCAGCATTTT. This sequence encodes CASSFLVTRYSNQPQHF. J is TRBJ1-5 and V is TRBV28, with D unclear. V was shortened by 3 bases and J by 0 bases, with 15 bases between the two germline ends. This CDR3 region has 17 residues. The germline CDR1 and CDR2 sequences are MDHEN and SYDVKM.

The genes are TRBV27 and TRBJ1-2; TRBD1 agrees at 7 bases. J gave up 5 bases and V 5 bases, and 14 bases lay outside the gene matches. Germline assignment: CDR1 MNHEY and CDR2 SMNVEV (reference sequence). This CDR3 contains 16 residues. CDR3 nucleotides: TGTGCCAGCAGTCACCGAGCCGGGACAGCGGGATATGGCTACACCTTC. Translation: CASSHRAGTAGYGYTF.

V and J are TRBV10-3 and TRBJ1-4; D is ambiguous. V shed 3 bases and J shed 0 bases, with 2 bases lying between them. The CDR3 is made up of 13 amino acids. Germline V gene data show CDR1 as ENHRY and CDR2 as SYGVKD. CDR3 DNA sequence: TGTGCCATCAGTGAAGCAACTAATGAAAAACTGTTTTTT. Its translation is CAISEATNEKLFF.

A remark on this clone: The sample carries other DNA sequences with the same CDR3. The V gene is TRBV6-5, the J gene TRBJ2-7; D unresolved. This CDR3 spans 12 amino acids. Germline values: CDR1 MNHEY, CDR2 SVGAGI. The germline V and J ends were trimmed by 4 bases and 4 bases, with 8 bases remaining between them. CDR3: CASSSGVYEQYF. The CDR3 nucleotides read TGTGCCAGCAGTTCTGGGGTTTACGAGCAGTACTTC.

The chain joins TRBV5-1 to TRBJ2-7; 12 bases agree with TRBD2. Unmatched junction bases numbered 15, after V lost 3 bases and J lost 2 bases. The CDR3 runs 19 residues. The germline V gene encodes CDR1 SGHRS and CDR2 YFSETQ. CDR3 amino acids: CASSYRGLTGLAGTYEQYF. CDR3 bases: TGCGCCAGCAGCTACAGGGGGTTAACCGGACTAGCGGGAACCTACGAGCAGTACTTC.

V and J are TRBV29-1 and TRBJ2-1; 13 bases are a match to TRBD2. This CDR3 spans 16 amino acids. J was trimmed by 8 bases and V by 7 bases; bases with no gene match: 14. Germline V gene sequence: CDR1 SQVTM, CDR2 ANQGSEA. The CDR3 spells CSAGLAGVGVKDEQFF. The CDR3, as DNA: TGCAGCGCCGGACTAGCGGGAGTCGGGGTTAAGGATGAGCAGTTCTTC.

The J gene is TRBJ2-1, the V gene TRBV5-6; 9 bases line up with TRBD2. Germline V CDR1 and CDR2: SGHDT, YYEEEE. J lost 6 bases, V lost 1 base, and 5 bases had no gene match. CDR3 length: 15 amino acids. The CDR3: CASSLLAGPGNEQFF. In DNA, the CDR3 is TGTGCCAGCAGCTTGCTAGCGGGACCCGGCAATGAGCAGTTCTTC.

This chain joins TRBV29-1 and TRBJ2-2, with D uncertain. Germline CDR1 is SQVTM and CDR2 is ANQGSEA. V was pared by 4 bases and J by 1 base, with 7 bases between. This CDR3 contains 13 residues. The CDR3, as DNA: TGCAGCGTTGTTAGGGAGAACACCGGGGAGCTGTTTTTT. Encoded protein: CSVVRENTGELFF.

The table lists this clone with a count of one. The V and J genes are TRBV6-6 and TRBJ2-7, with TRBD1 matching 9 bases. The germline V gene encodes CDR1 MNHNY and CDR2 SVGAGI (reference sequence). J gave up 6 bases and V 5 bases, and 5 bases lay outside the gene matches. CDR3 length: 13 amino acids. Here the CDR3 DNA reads TGTGCCAGCAGTCCCGGGACAGGGTTCGAGCAGTACTTC. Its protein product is CASSPGTGFEQYF.

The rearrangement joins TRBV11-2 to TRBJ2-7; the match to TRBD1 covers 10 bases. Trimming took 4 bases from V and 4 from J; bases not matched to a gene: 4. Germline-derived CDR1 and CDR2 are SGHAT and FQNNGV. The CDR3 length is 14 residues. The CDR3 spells CASSWDRGVYEQYF. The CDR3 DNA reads TGTGCCAGCAGCTGGGACAGGGGAGTTTACGAGCAGTACTTC.